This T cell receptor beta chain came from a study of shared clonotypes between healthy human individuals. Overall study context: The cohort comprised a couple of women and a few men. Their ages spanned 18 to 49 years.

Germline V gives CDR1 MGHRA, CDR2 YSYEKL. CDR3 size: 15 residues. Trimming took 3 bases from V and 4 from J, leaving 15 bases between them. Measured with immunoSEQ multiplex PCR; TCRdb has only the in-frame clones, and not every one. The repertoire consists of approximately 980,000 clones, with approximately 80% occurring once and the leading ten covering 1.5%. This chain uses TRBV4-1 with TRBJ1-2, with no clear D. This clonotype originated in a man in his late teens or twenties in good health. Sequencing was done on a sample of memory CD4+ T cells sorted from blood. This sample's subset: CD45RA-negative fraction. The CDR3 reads CASSQSSRGLYGYTF. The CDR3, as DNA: TGCGCCAGCAGCCAGTCCTCAAGAGGACTCTATGGCTACACCTTC.